This T cell receptor beta chain was sequenced in a study of cytomegalovirus exposure and HLA in healthy donors. Regarding the study as a whole: About 90% or about 30% of the time was how often most TCR beta V segments were productive, according to an earlier analysis. In a later analysis, several top co-occurrence clusters appeared linked to parvovirus B19, influenza, CMV and Epstein-Barr virus.

The PCR employed 60 Vbeta primers together with 13 Jbeta primers. Clones were sequenced by immunoSEQ multiplex PCR, and TCRdb holds only the in-frame ones, with some missing. The sample carries roughly 100,000 clones, nearly 65% recorded once. Notes on this clone: The target antigen is unknown.

The CDR3 sequence is 15 residues long. Deletions cut 3 bases from V and 4 bases from J, with 15 bases between. The germline V gene has CDR1 SGHVS and CDR2 FQNEAQ. The clonotype comes from a human donor in good health. This chain joins TRBV7-8 and TRBJ1-2; D might be TRBD1 (6 bases). Sequencing input: PBMCs. This CDR3 reads CASSFQGTSPYGYTF. The CDR3 DNA sequence: TGTGCCAGCAGCTTCCAAGGGACAAGCCCCTATGGCTACACCTTC.